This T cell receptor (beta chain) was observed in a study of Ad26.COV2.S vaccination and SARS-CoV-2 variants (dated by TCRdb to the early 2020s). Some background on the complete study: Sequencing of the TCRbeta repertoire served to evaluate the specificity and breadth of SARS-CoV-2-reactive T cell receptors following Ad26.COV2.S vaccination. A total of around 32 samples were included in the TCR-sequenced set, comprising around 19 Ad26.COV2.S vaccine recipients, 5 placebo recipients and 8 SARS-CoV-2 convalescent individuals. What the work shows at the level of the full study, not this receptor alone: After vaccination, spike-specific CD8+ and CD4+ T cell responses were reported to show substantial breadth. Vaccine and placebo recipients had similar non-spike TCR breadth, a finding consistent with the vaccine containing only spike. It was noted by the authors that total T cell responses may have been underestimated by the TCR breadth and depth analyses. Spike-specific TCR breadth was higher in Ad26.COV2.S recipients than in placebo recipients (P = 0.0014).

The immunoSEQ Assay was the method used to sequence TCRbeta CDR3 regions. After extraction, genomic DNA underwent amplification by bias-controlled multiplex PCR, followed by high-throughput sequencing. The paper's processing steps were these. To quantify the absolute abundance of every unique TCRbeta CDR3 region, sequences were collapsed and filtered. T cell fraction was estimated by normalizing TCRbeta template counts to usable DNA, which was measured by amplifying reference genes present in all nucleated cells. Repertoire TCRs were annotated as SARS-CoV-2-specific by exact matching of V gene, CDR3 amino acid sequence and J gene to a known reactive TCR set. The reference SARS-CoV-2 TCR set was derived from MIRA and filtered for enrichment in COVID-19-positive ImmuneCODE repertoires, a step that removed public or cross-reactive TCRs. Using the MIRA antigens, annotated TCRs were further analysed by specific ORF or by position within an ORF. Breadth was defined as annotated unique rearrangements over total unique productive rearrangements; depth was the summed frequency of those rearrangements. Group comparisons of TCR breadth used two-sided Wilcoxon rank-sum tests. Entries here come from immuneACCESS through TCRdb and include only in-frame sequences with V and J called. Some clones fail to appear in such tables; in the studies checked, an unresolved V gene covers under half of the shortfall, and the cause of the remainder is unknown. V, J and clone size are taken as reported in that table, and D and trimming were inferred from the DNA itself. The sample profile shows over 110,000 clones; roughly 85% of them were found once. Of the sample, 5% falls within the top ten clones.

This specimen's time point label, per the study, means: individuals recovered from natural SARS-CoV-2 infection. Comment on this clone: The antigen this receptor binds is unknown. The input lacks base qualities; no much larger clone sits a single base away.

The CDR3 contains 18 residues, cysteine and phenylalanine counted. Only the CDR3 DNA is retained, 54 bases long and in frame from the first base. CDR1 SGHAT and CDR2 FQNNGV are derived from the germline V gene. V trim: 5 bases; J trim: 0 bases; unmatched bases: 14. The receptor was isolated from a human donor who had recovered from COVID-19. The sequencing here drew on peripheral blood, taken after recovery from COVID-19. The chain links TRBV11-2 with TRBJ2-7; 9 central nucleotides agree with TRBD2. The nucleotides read TGTGCCAGCAGCCTGATCAGCAGCGGGGGGCGGAGCTCCTACGAGCAGTACTTC. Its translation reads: CASSLISSGGRSSYEQYF.